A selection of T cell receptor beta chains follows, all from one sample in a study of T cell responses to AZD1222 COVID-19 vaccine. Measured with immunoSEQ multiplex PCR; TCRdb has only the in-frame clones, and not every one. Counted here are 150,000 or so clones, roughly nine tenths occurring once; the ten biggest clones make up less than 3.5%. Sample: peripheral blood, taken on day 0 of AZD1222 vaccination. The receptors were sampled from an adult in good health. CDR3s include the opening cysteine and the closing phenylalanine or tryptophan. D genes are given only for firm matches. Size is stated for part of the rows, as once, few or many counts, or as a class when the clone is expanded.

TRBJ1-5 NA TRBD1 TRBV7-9 TGTGCCAGCAGCCCCTCGGGACAGAACAATCAGCCCCAGCATTTT CASSPSGQNNQPQHF
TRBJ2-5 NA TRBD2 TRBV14 TGTGCCAGCAGCCAAGAGGACTTGACGGGGGGAGAGACCCAGTACTTC CASSQEDLTGGETQYF
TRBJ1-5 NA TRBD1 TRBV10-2 TGCGCCAGCAGCCATGGACAGGGGAATCAGCCCCAGCATTTT CASSHGQGNQPQHF
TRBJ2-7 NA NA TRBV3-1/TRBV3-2 TGTGCCAGCAGCCAAGGCGGGGGCCACGAGCAGTACTTC CASSQGGGHEQYF
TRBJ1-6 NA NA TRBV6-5 TGTGCCAGCAGTCCTATTAATTCACCCCTCCACTTT CASSPINSPLHF
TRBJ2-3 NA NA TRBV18 TGTGCCAGCTCACTCCTCACAGGGAACACAGATACGCAGTATTTT CASSLLTGNTDTQYF
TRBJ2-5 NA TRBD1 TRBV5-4 TGTGCCAGCAGCCTAGGACAGGGGGCGAGGACCCAGTACTTC CASSLGQGARTQYF
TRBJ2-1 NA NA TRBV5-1 TGCGCCAGCAGCTTTCAAAGCGGCTGGTACAATGAGCAGTTCTTC CASSFQSGWYNEQFF
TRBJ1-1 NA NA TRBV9 TGTGCCAGCAGCGTCCAAACGGGGGCCATGAACACTGAAGCTTTCTTT CASSVQTGAMNTEAFF
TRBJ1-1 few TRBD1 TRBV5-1 TGCGCCAGCAGCCATCGGACAGGGGGGAACACTGAAGCTTTCTTT CASSHRTGGNTEAFF
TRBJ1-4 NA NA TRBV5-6 TGTGCCAGCAGCTTGACGGCGACAGTGAATGAAAAACTGTTTTTT CASSLTATVNEKLFF
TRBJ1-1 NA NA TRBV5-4 TGTGCCAGCAGCTTGGCTAAGGGGGGGAGGGAAGCTTTCTTT CASSLAKGGREAFF
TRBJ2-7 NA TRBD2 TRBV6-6 TGTGCCAGCAGTGACTGGGGAATCGGGGGGGCCTACGAGCAGTACTTC CASSDWGIGGAYEQYF
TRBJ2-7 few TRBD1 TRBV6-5 TGTGCCAGCCGGGACAGGGGTGTCGAGCAGTACTTC CASRDRGVEQYF
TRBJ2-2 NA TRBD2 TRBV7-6 TGTGCCAGCAGCGTGACGCTAGCGGCGAACACCGGGGAGCTGTTTTTT CASSVTLAANTGELFF
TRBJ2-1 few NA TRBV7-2 TGTGCCAGCAGCTTAGATTCTAGGGTGACCAATGAGCAGTTCTTC CASSLDSRVTNEQFF
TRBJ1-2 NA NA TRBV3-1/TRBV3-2 TGTGCCAGCAGCCAAGATGGAGGACAGTCTAACTATGGCTACACCTTC CASSQDGGQSNYGYTF
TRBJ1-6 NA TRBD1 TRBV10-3 TGTGCCAGCTCCGGGACAGGGAATTCACCCCTCCACTTT CASSGTGNSPLHF
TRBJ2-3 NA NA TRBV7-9 TGTGCCAGCAGCTTACCAACAAGCACAGATACGCAGTATTTT CASSLPTSTDTQYF
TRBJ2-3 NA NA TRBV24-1 TGTGCCACCAGTGATTGGGCCCAGAATACGCAGTATTTT CATSDWAQNTQYF
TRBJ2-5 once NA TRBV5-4 TGTGCCAGCAGCGGGACAAAAGAGACCCAGTACTTC CASSGTKETQYF
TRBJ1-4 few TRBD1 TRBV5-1 TGCGCCAGCAGCTCGGACAGGGTTGAGGAAAAACTGTTTTTT CASSSDRVEEKLFF
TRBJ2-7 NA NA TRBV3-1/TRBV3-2 TGTGCCAGCAACAGCGGCTCCTACGAGCAGTACTTC CASNSGSYEQYF
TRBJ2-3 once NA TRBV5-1 TGCGCCAGCAGCTTCGCACAGGGAACAGATACGCAGTATTTT CASSFAQGTDTQYF
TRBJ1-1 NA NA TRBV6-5 TGTGCCACCCGGGCGAACACTGAAGCTTTCTTT CATRANTEAFF
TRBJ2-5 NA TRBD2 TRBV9 TGTGCCAGCAGCTCGGGACTAGCGGGGGGAAGAGAGACCCAGTACTTC CASSSGLAGGRETQYF
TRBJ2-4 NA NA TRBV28 TGTGCCAGCAGCTCCCCCTTAGGGGGGATGAGGGACTTC CASSSPLGGMRDF
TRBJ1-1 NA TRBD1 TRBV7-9 TGTGCCAGCAGCTTAGGCCTCGGACAGGGAGACACTGAAGCTTTCTTT CASSLGLGQGDTEAFF
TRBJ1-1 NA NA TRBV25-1 TGTGCCAGCAGTGGAGGGGTGGGCACTGAAGCTTTCTTT CASSGGVGTEAFF
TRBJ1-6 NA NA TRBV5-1 TGCGCCAGCAGCTTGGACGTGAGTTCACCCCTCCACTTT CASSLDVSSPLHF
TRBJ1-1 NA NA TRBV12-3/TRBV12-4 TGTGCCAGCAGTTCCGCAGGGTCTGAAGCTTTCTTT CASSSAGSEAFF
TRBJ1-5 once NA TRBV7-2 TGTGCCAGCAGCTTAGAGTGGGCGGGGCGACAGCCCCAGCATTTT CASSLEWAGRQPQHF
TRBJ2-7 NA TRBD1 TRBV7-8 TGTGCCAGCAGCTCAAAAGGGGGACAGGCCCTTTACGAGCAGTACTTC CASSSKGGQALYEQYF
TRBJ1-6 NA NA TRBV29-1 TGCAGCGTGGCAGCAGGGGAAAAAGATTCACCCCTCCACTTT CSVAAGEKDSPLHF
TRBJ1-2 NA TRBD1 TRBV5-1 TGCGCCAGCAGCTTGAATACAGGGGGTTATGGCTACACCTTC CASSLNTGGYGYTF
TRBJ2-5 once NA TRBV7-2 TGTGCCAGCAGCCTCGGAGGGGGTCAAGGGACCCAGTACTTC CASSLGGGQGTQYF
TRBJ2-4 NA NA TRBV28 TGTGCCAGCAGTTCAGTAGGCAACATTCAGTACTTC CASSSVGNIQYF
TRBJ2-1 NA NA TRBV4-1 TGCGCCAGCAGCCAAGGATCGTTACGGTCCGTTAATGAGCAGTTCTTC CASSQGSLRSVNEQFF